Given below is one T cell receptor (beta chain) in context. Antigen specificity is unknown. One end of the junction varies from germline; a read error may be responsible. The sample's treatment: oral pan-JAK inhibitor, 5-10 mg twice daily. Alopecia areata patients had lesional scalp punch biopsies and peripheral blood taken from them. This specimen comes from a study of CD8+ T cells in alopecia areata. Study information: Those patients who were treated received oral tofacitinib, which was given at 5 to 10 mg twice daily for moderate-to-severe alopecia areata. Broader study findings: On tofacitinib, scalp clonality and expanded CD8+ clones among top 100 fell significantly.

Following extraction, RNA underwent reverse transcription to cDNA, which served as the sequencing template. Using immunoSEQ multiplex PCR, the repertoire was profiled, and TCRdb retains in-frame clones only, with some absent. The sample includes fewer than 100,000 clones, roughly 64% seen only once; the top ten take about a sixth. The CDR3 contains 13 residues. Germline CDR1 and CDR2: SGHNT and YYREEE (reference sequence). The chain recombines TRBV5-4 with TRBJ1-1, with D maybe TRBD1 (5 bases). The TCR originated in a human donor with alopecia areata. Sequenced here: CD8+ T cells sorted from blood, sampled at week 4, from a patient treated with tofacitinib. CDR3 amino acids: CASSLGTGGPGHF. The CDR3 coding sequence is TGTGCCAGCAGCTTGGGAACAGGAGGTCCGGGGCATTTT.